The 23 T cell receptor beta chains below were found in one sample sequenced in a study of cytomegalovirus exposure and HLA in healthy donors. PCR involved 60 Vbeta and 13 Jbeta primers. This table comes from immunoSEQ multiplex PCR, and its TCRdb copy is limited to in-frame clones, with some not included. The sample lists under 300,000 clones; over 90% were seen once. Sequencing used PBMCs. These receptors all come from a girl aged 2-15 years in good health and CMV-seronegative.

The chain carries TRBV11-2 and TRBJ2-3, with 9 nucleotides matching TRBD1. The germline V gene encodes CDR1 SGHAT and CDR2 FQNNGV. The J segment lost 6 bases and the V segment lost 0 bases, leaving 10 bases of the junction unmatched. CDR3 size: 17 residues. The CDR3 sequence: CASSLEVRDRVGDTQYF. The CDR3 DNA sequence: TGTGCCAGCAGCTTAGAGGTAAGGGACAGGGTAGGGGATACGCAGTATTTT.

Turning to this clone: At the DNA level, this CDR3 is encoded by other sequences in the same sample as well. The chain links TRBV9 to TRBJ1-1; perhaps TRBD1 as D (6 bases). CDR3 length: 13 residues. The V gene's germline CDR1 is SGDLS and CDR2 YYNGEE. Deletions cut 0 bases from V and 8 bases from J, with 11 bases between. The CDR3: CASSVVGAAEAFF. CDR3 nucleotides: TGTGCCAGCAGCGTAGTGGGGGCGGCCGAAGCTTTCTTT.

Only a few counts were recorded for this clone. The rearrangement uses TRBV5-5 and TRBJ2-5, with a possible D match to TRBD1 (6 bases). Germline CDR1 SGHKS, CDR2 YYEKEE (reference sequence). This CDR3 is built from 14 residues. V lost 1 base and J lost 4, with 11 bases in between. The CDR3 region has the DNA TGTGCCAGCAGCTTGCAGGGGACGGCAGAGACCCAGTACTTC. Translated, it gives CASSLQGTAETQYF.

The CDR3 coding sequence is TGTGCCAGCAGCACGGGGGGTTATGGAAACACCATATATTTT. It codes for CASSTGGYGNTIYF. The chain uses TRBV13 and TRBJ1-3; the D gene is possibly TRBD1 (5 bases). The CDR3 runs to 14 residues. The germline gives CDR1 PRHDT, CDR2 FYEKMQ (reference sequence). V lost 5 bases and J lost 3, with 11 bases in between.

The chain joins TRBV30 to TRBJ1-5; D is ambiguous. From germline, CDR1 is GTSNPN and CDR2 SVGIG (reference sequence). The V gene lost 2 bases and the J gene lost 1 base, with 12 bases spanning the gap. This CDR3 contains 15 residues. The CDR3 DNA reads as TGTGCCTGGAGTTCGAACAGAGTCAGCAATCAGCCCCAGCATTTT. Translating it yields CAWSSNRVSNQPQHF.

This chain links TRBV11-2 with TRBJ2-7, with a tentative D call TRBD1 (5 bases). Germline V CDR1 and CDR2: SGHAT, FQNNGV. V gave up 1 base and J gave up 8 bases, with 9 bases separating them. The CDR3 has 12 residues. The DNA of the CDR3 is TGTGCCAGCAGCTTAGCCAGGGAAAAGCAGTACTTC. Translating it yields CASSLAREKQYF.

This sequence joins TRBV7-9 and TRBJ2-1; possibly TRBD2 for D (6 bases). V lost 1 base, J lost 4 bases, and 11 bases lay in between. Germline V CDR1 and CDR2: SEHNR, FQNEAQ (reference sequence). The CDR3 is made up of 15 amino acids. The CDR3 nucleotides are TGTGCCAGCAGCTTAGTGGGAGGATCATACAATGAGCAGTTCTTC. Translating gives CASSLVGGSYNEQFF.

CDR3 nucleotides: TGTGCCAGCTCACCACCCCAGGTACCCACCGATGAGCAGTTCTTC. This sequence encodes CASSPPQVPTDEQFF. The chain couples TRBV18 to TRBJ2-1; D ambiguous. Trimming took off 0 bases at V and 8 bases at J, with 14 bases between the two ends. This CDR3 has 15 residues. The germline CDR1 and CDR2 sequences are KGHSH and LQKENI.

The chain uses TRBV28 and TRBJ1-1; 7 bases are shared with TRBD1. The J segment lost 2 bases and the V segment lost 9 bases, leaving 9 bases of the junction unmatched. Germline values: CDR1 MDHEN, CDR2 SYDVKM. The CDR3 is 14 residues long. Here the CDR3 reads CASLTGSLNTEAFF. As DNA, the CDR3 is TGTGCCAGTCTGACAGGGAGTCTAAACACTGAAGCTTTCTTT.

The chain carries TRBV7-9 and TRBJ2-5; D is unresolved. This CDR3 region has 14 residues. Germline lookup yields CDR1 SEHNR and CDR2 FQNEAQ (reference sequence). V lost 5 bases and J lost 4, with 14 bases in between. The CDR3 reads CASSHLGALETQYF. In DNA form, the CDR3 reads TGTGCCAGCAGCCATTTAGGAGCCCTAGAGACCCAGTACTTC.

The V call is TRBV27, the J call TRBJ1-2; 10 positions match TRBD1. Germline V gene sequence: CDR1 MNHEY, CDR2 SMNVEV (reference sequence). Trimming cost V 0 bases and J 6 bases; bases outside gene matches: 10. The CDR3 extends over 17 amino acids. The CDR3, as DNA: TGTGCCAGCAGTTTATCCGCCTTGGGACAGGGGTTCGATGGCTACACCTTC. Its translation is CASSLSALGQGFDGYTF.

The V call is TRBV27, the J call TRBJ1-1; D may be TRBD1 (6 bases). Per the germline V gene, CDR1 is MNHEY and CDR2 is SMNVEV (reference sequence). The CDR3 totals 19 residues. V dropped 0 bases and J dropped 0 bases, with 20 bases sitting between them. The DNA for the CDR3 is TGTGCCAGCAGTTTATCGGGTCTACCAGGGGCCCATTTGAACACTGAAGCTTTCTTT. Translation: CASSLSGLPGAHLNTEAFF.

V is TRBV19 and J is TRBJ2-7; the match to TRBD1 covers 9 bases. This CDR3 has 16 amino acids. Trimming removed 5 bases from V and 3 bases from J; junction bases left unmatched: 11. Germline V lookup: CDR1 LNHDA, CDR2 SQIVND (reference sequence). CDR3 coding DNA: TGTGCCAGTAGTTCCCACACAGGGGGCCTATTCTACGAGCAGTACTTC. It yields the protein CASSSHTGGLFYEQYF.

The chain is built from TRBV27 and TRBJ2-7, with 10 bases lining up with TRBD1. Per germline, CDR1 MNHEY and CDR2 SMNVEV (reference sequence). The CDR3 runs 15 residues. V was clipped by 2 bases and J by 4 bases; unmatched bases: 5. The CDR3 spells CASSLGQGGRYEQYF. The CDR3 DNA is TGTGCCAGCAGTTTAGGACAGGGGGGAAGGTACGAGCAGTACTTC.

The CDR3 sequence: CASTRAGGPSSYNEQFF. CDR3 nucleotides: TGTGCTAGCACACGAGCGGGAGGCCCGAGCTCCTACAATGAGCAGTTCTTC. This chain uses TRBV12-5 with TRBJ2-1; 9 bases map to TRBD2. J lost 0 bases, V lost 9 bases, and 12 bases had no gene match. The CDR3 spans 17 residues. Germline CDR1 and CDR2: LGHNT and FRNRAP.

This chain joins TRBV5-4 and TRBJ1-2, with no clear D. The germline V gene encodes CDR1 SGHNT and CDR2 YYREEE (reference sequence). The CDR3 covers 15 residues. Trimming pared 0 bases from V and 6 bases from J, leaving 15 bases between. As DNA, the CDR3 is TGTGCCAGCAGCTTGGTCATGGAGGTTTTCAATGGCTACACCTTC. Protein: CASSLVMEVFNGYTF.

The rearrangement links TRBV5-1 to TRBJ1-1, with 7 positions matching TRBD1. CDR3 length: 14 amino acids. Germline lookup yields CDR1 SGHRS and CDR2 YFSETQ. V gave up 4 bases and J gave up 1 base; unmatched junction bases: 4. CDR3 nucleotides: TGCGCCAGCAGCAGCCGGACAGGGAACACTGAAGCTTTCTTT. Encoded protein: CASSSRTGNTEAFF.

The table lists this clone with a count of one. J is TRBJ1-2 and V is TRBV15; possibly TRBD1 for D (6 bases). The CDR3 has 16 amino acids. The V gene lost 4 bases and the J gene lost 0 bases, with 15 bases spanning the gap. The germline gives CDR1 LNHNV, CDR2 YYDKDF (reference sequence). Here the CDR3 DNA reads TGTGCCACCAGCACACAAAACAGGGATCCTAACTATGGCTACACCTTC. Residues: CATSTQNRDPNYGYTF.

V is TRBV9 and J is TRBJ2-1; TRBD2 is a possible D gene (6 bases). V was clipped by 0 bases and J by 3 bases, with 10 bases between them. CDR3 size: 15 residues. Germline lookup yields CDR1 SGDLS and CDR2 YYNGEE. The CDR3 DNA sequence: TGTGCCAGCAGCGTAGATGGCGGGGACTACAATGAGCAGTTCTTC. It translates to CASSVDGGDYNEQFF.

V usage is TRBV6-6 and J usage is TRBJ1-1; TRBD1 matches at 9 bases. This CDR3 spans 14 amino acids. Germline-derived CDR1 and CDR2 are MNHNY and SVGAGI (reference sequence). The V segment lost 5 bases and the J segment 4 bases; nucleotides outside the gene matches: 5. CDR3 sequence: CASSTQGAGTEAFF. DNA of the CDR3: TGTGCCAGCAGTACACAGGGGGCGGGCACTGAAGCTTTCTTT.

Written as DNA, the CDR3 is TGTGCCAGCAGCTTAGGGGGGACAGGGGGAGTAGATACGCAGTATTTT. It translates to CASSLGGTGGVDTQYF. The chain recombines TRBV7-2 with TRBJ2-3, with 11 nucleotides matching TRBD1. Germline-derived CDR1 and CDR2 are SGHTA and FQGNSA. V lost 1 base and J lost 5; bases outside the gene matches: 5. The CDR3 loop spans 16 amino acids.

The chain uses TRBV30 and TRBJ2-7; D remains ambiguous. Germline V gives CDR1 GTSNPN, CDR2 SVGIG (reference sequence). CDR3 size: 13 residues. Trimming took off 5 bases at V and 0 bases at J, with 11 bases between the two ends. CDR3 coding DNA: TGTGCCTGGGGCCTAGGATCCTCCTACGAGCAGTACTTC. This sequence encodes CAWGLGSSYEQYF.

The rearrangement uses TRBV19 and TRBJ2-7; 11 positions agree with TRBD2. After removal of 5 bases from V and 4 bases from J, the junction contained 10 bases not matched to a gene. The germline V gene encodes CDR1 LNHDA and CDR2 SQIVND (reference sequence). The CDR3 totals 16 residues. For the CDR3, the DNA is TGTGCCAGTAGTCCCACGGGGACTAGCGGAGTATACGAGCAGTACTTC. This gives the protein CASSPTGTSGVYEQYF.